The 8 T cell receptor beta chains given below trace back to one sample, sequenced in a study of human T cells and chemical hapten exposure. TCRdb called the RACE reads again in MiXCR, with one record for every CDR3 protein. The sample has about 120,000 distinct CDR3 sequences, about 13% seen once. Time point in this sample: patch test 1, 2 weeks after DPC sensitization. As to treatment: therapeutic diphenylcyclopropenone sensitization with weekly scalp DPC. The sample here was whole blood, taken in connection with sensitization to the hapten diphenylcyclopropenone (DPC). Receptors were obtained from a man aged 18 to 35 with alopecia areata. Some clones in this sample may be carry-over from other donors' samples.

The J gene is TRBJ2-7, the V gene TRBV10-1, with TRBD2 as a possible D gene (5 bases). V lost 2 bases, J lost 7 bases, and 21 bases lay in between. The CDR3 has 16 residues. Germline loops: CDR1 WNHNN, CDR2 SYGVQD (reference sequence). The CDR3 region is CASSEDTMWSRGEQYF. DNA of the CDR3: TGCGCCAGCAGTGAGGATACCATGTGGTCGCGAGGGGAGCAGTACTTC.

This clonotype came up a few times. The chain couples TRBV6-4 to TRBJ2-1, with D perhaps TRBD1 or TRBD2 (5 bases each). This CDR3 is 13 amino acids long. Per germline, CDR1 MRHNA and CDR2 SNTAGT. Trimming stripped 2 bases from V and 9 bases from J, with 11 bases between. The chain's CDR3 is CASSDTRDGEQFF. The CDR3 region has the DNA TGTGCCAGCAGTGACACCAGGGACGGTGAGCAGTTCTTC.

This clonotype has only a few counts. The chain joins TRBV7-9 to TRBJ2-3, with D uncertain. Germline values: CDR1 SEHNR, CDR2 FQNEAQ (reference sequence). V lost 5 bases, J lost 4 bases, and 10 bases lay in between. The CDR3 has 13 amino acids. The CDR3 coding sequence is TGTGCCAGCAGCCTAACAGCTCCAGATACGCAGTATTTT. Translation gives CASSLTAPDTQYF.

The V call is TRBV11-2, the J call TRBJ1-2, with D possibly matching TRBD1 (5 bases). Trimming took 2 bases from V and 4 from J, leaving 14 bases between them. The CDR3 totals 15 residues. Germline values: CDR1 SGHAT, CDR2 FQNNGV. CDR3 coding DNA: TGTGCCAGCAGCTTATTGGCAGGGTCTAGCTATGGCTACACCTTC. Its translation is CASSLLAGSSYGYTF. The full variable domain, rest sourced from reference TRBV11-2 and TRBJ1-2, is EAGVAQSPRYKIIEKRQSVAFWCNPISGHATLYWYQQILGQGPKLLIQFQNNGVVDDSQLPKDRFSAERLKGVDSTLKIQPAKLEDSAVYLCASSLLAGSSYGYTFGSGTRLTVV.

The V call is TRBV12-3 or TRBV12-4, the J call TRBJ1-1; the D is unclear. Between the trimmed V and J ends, which lost 3 bases and 4 bases, there was a span of 9 bases. The CDR3 sequence is 13 residues long. The CDR3 sequence: CASSFSVATEAFF. CDR3 in DNA: TGTGCCAGCAGTTTTTCCGTGGCCACTGAAGCTTTCTTT.

The J gene is TRBJ1-1, the V gene TRBV5-1; D is possibly TRBD1 (5 bases). V shed 2 bases and J shed 4 bases, with 9 bases lying between them. Germline assignment: CDR1 SGHRS and CDR2 YFSETQ. The CDR3 has 13 amino acids. The CDR3 loop reads CASSFLQATEAFF. CDR3 nucleotide sequence: TGCGCCAGCAGCTTCTTACAGGCCACTGAAGCTTTCTTT.

This clonotype appeared many times. This rearrangement joins TRBV6-5 to TRBJ1-4; 7 nucleotides agree with TRBD1. The germline gives CDR1 MNHEY, CDR2 SVGAGI. CDR3 length: 14 residues. V lost 0 bases and J lost 8; bases outside the gene matches: 3. Written as DNA, the CDR3 is TGTGCCAGCAGTTACTCGACAGGGCAGGAAAAACTGTTTTTT. Translation gives CASSYSTGQEKLFF.

This chain connects TRBV5-1 to TRBJ2-5; D might be TRBD1 (5 bases). Trimming shortened V by 4 bases and J by 1 base, and 17 bases separated the two germline ends. The CDR3 loop spans 16 amino acids. Germline-derived CDR1 and CDR2 are SGHRS and YFSETQ. The CDR3 protein is CASSPNPSDTQETQYF. In DNA, the CDR3 is TGCGCCAGCAGCCCGAACCCCTCGGACACCCAAGAGACCCAGTACTTC. Variable domain in full (rest from reference TRBV5-1 and TRBJ2-5): KAGVTQTPRYLIKTRGQQVTLSCSPISGHRSVSWYQQTPGQGLQFLFEYFSETQRNKGNFPGRFSGRQFSNSRSEMNVSTLELGDSALYLCASSPNPSDTQETQYFGPGTRLLVL.